The 21 T cell receptor beta chains reported below all come from one sample, sequenced in a study of response to subunit inactivated influenza vaccine. TCRdb re-derived calls from the RT-PCR reads in MiXCR, one entry per CDR3 protein. The table includes roughly 630,000 distinct CDR3 sequences, around 13% detected once. Here the sequenced sample was PBMCs from blood, taken about 14 days before vaccination. These receptors were collected from a man aged 50-60 years who received an inactivated influenza vaccine.

This clonotype was observed a handful of times. The chain joins TRBV28 to TRBJ1-1; possibly TRBD1 for D (5 bases). Trimming took 7 bases from V and 4 from J, leaving 19 bases between them. Germline V gives CDR1 MDHEN, CDR2 SYDVKM. The CDR3 has 15 amino acids. Here the CDR3 reads CASNLQMGGGTEAFF. The CDR3 nucleotides read TGTGCCAGCAATTTGCAAATGGGGGGGGGCACTGAAGCTTTCTTT.

This clonotype has only a few counts. The rearrangement joins TRBV20-1 to TRBJ2-7; 8 bases line up with TRBD2. CDR3 size: 14 residues. V gave up 7 bases and J gave up 5 bases; unmatched junction bases: 13. Germline CDR1 and CDR2: DFQATT and SNEGSKA (reference sequence). In DNA form, the CDR3 reads TGCAGTGTCAGTGGAGGACTAGCAACCGACGAGCAGTACTTC. Its translation is CSVSGGLATDEQYF.

This clonotype was seen more than once but under ten times. The chain couples TRBV12-3 or TRBV12-4 to TRBJ2-4; 10 bases align to TRBD1. The CDR3 covers 14 residues. Losses at the gene ends were 5 bases for V and 12 bases for J; bases not matched to a gene: 10. DNA of the CDR3: TGTGCCAGCAGTCTAATTGGACAGGGGGGTACTCAGTACTTC. This gives the protein CASSLIGQGGTQYF.

This clonotype was counted a few times. This rearrangement joins TRBV24-1 to TRBJ2-5; D possibly corresponds to TRBD2 (5 bases). This CDR3 contains 14 residues. V was pared by 9 bases and J by 5 bases, with 18 bases between. Looked up from germline, CDR1 is KGHDR and CDR2 is SFDVKD. CDR3 in amino acids: CATRKVRGSETQYF. In DNA form, the CDR3 reads TGTGCCACCCGGAAAGTCCGGGGTTCGGAGACCCAGTACTTC.

The rearrangement joins TRBV20-1 to TRBJ2-1, with 9 positions matching TRBD2. The CDR3 is 14 residues long. The germline V gene has CDR1 DFQATT and CDR2 SNEGSKA (reference sequence). The V gene end was trimmed by 6 bases and the J gene end by 3 bases; junction bases not matched to a gene: 6. This CDR3 is CSATAGGRYNEQFF. Here the CDR3 DNA reads TGCAGTGCCACAGCGGGAGGTCGCTACAATGAGCAGTTCTTC.

This clonotype was counted a few times. The rearrangement links TRBV15 to TRBJ2-1, with 10 bases that match TRBD2. This CDR3 is 15 amino acids long. Germline V gives CDR1 LNHNV, CDR2 YYDKDF (reference sequence). Germline trimming cut 4 bases from V and 5 bases from J; bases unmatched to any gene: 5. The CDR3 DNA reads TGTGCCACCAGCAAGGGGACTAGCGCTAACAATGAGCAGTTCTTC. Translating it yields CATSKGTSANNEQFF.

This clonotype showed up just a few times. The chain carries TRBV20-1 and TRBJ2-3, with D hard to call. This CDR3 comprises 12 residues. Trimming took 6 bases from V and 8 from J, leaving 15 bases between them. CDR1 DFQATT and CDR2 SNEGSKA come from the germline V gene (reference sequence). CDR3 sequence: CSADGFGGTQYF. CDR3 nucleotides: TGCAGTGCAGACGGGTTCGGCGGTACGCAGTATTTT.

This clonotype has just a few counts. V and J are TRBV6-5 and TRBJ2-7; tentatively, D is TRBD1 (5 bases). CDR3 size: 17 residues. Trimming removed 2 bases at V and 2 bases at J, with 19 bases between. Germline CDR1 is MNHEY and CDR2 is SVGAGI. The CDR3 loop reads CASSYANRRGIPYEQYF. The CDR3 bases are TGTGCCAGCAGTTACGCCAACAGGAGAGGAATTCCCTACGAGCAGTACTTC.

This clonotype was counted between two and nine times. The chain couples TRBV28 to TRBJ2-3; 8 positions agree with TRBD2. The CDR3 has 19 residues. The germline CDR1 and CDR2 sequences are MDHEN and SYDVKM. V lost 3 bases to trimming and J lost 5 bases; unmatched junction nucleotides: 19. The CDR3 reads CASSFVPFSVAGRQDTQYF. CDR3 coding DNA: TGTGCCAGCAGTTTCGTCCCGTTTTCGGTAGCGGGAAGGCAAGATACGCAGTATTTT.

This clonotype has at least ten counts. V gene TRBV5-6 combines with J gene TRBJ1-1; TRBD1 is a possible D gene (5 bases). The CDR3 length is 12 residues. Between the trimmed V and J ends, which lost 5 bases and 3 bases, there was a span of 8 bases. Germline assignment: CDR1 SGHDT and CDR2 YYEEEE. The CDR3 region has the DNA TGTGCCAGCAGACGACAGTACACTGAAGCTTTCTTT. It codes for CASRRQYTEAFF. The whole variable domain, filled in from reference TRBV5-6 and TRBJ1-1, reads DAGVTQSPTHLIKTRGQQVTLRCSPKSGHDTVSWYQQALGQGPQFIFQYYEEEERQRGNFPDRFSGHQFPNYSSELNVNALLLGDSALYLCASRRQYTEAFFGQGTRLTVV.

This clonotype was observed a handful of times. The gene calls are TRBV5-6 and TRBJ2-7; D is possibly TRBD1 (5 bases). The CDR3 length is 15 residues. The V end was cut by 0 bases, the J end by 0 bases, with 10 bases between. In germline, CDR1 is SGHDT, CDR2 YYEEEE. CDR3 coding DNA: TGTGCCAGCAGCTTGGGCAGGGAACCCTCCTACGAGCAGTACTTC. It encodes CASSLGREPSYEQYF.

This clonotype was seen at least ten times. This rearrangement joins TRBV30 to TRBJ1-2; no firm D call. Trimming cost V 3 bases and J 4 bases, with 15 bases left between them. The CDR3 consists of 14 residues. CDR1 and CDR2 (germline): GTSNPN, SVGIG (reference sequence). CDR3 region: CAWSVPSRVYGYTF. CDR3 nucleotides: TGTGCCTGGAGCGTTCCCAGCCGGGTCTATGGCTACACCTTC.

V is TRBV5-1 and J is TRBJ1-2, with D uncertain. The germline gives CDR1 SGHRS, CDR2 YFSETQ. The germline V and J ends were trimmed by 3 bases and 3 bases, with 6 bases remaining between them. This CDR3 contains 12 residues. This CDR3 reads CASSSDDYGYTF. DNA of the CDR3: TGCGCCAGCAGCTCGGACGACTATGGCTACACCTTC.

This clonotype showed up just a few times. V usage is TRBV7-2 and J usage is TRBJ2-3; D might be TRBD1 (5 bases). The CDR3 sequence is 13 residues long. CDR1 and CDR2 from the germline V gene are SGHTA and FQGNSA. Trimming removed 5 bases from V and 3 bases from J, with 9 bases in between. The CDR3 region has the DNA TGTGCCAGCAGCGACCCAGGGACAGATACGCAGTATTTT. Protein product: CASSDPGTDTQYF. Looking up the rest from reference TRBV7-2 and TRBJ2-3 gives the full variable domain: GAGVSQSPSNKVTEKGKDVELRCDPISGHTALYWYRQSLGQGLEFLIYFQGNSAPDKSGLPSDRFSAERTGGSVSTLTIQRTQQEDSAVYLCASSDPGTDTQYFGPGTRLTVL.

DNA for the CDR3: TGTGCCAGCAGCCGAGAGGGACTAGCGGGGGTGTACAATGAGCAGTTCTTC. This sequence encodes CASSREGLAGVYNEQFF. The chain combines TRBV6-1 with TRBJ2-1, with 14 bases identical to TRBD2. V gave up 6 bases and J gave up 4 bases; unmatched junction bases: 8. Germline-derived CDR1 and CDR2 are MNHNS and SASEGT. This CDR3 region has 17 residues.

This clonotype was seen a few times. The chain's CDR3 is CASSQTLPSARRQETQYF. The CDR3 nucleotides are TGTGCCAGCAGCCAGACTCTTCCTAGCGCCCGTCGACAAGAGACCCAGTACTTC. The V and J genes are TRBV6-1 and TRBJ2-5; possibly TRBD2 for D (6 bases). V lost 6 bases and J lost 2, with 25 bases in between. CDR1 is MNHNS, CDR2 SASEGT, per germline. The CDR3 runs to 18 residues.

The chain carries TRBV20-1 and TRBJ2-1; 10 nucleotides agree with TRBD2. The V gene end was trimmed by 0 bases and the J gene end by 10 bases; junction bases not matched to a gene: 15. Germline V gene sequence: CDR1 DFQATT, CDR2 SNEGSKA (reference sequence). The CDR3 sequence is 17 residues long. CDR3 sequence reads: CSARDPESAGGPREQFF. The CDR3, as DNA: TGCAGTGCTAGAGATCCCGAATCAGCGGGGGGGCCGAGAGAGCAGTTCTTC.

This clonotype was seen a single time. The rearrangement links TRBV6-2 or TRBV6-3 to TRBJ2-7, with 7 bases lining up with TRBD1. V shed 7 bases, J shed 0 bases, and the junction held 6 bases outside the gene matches. Germline V gene data show CDR1 as MNHEY and CDR2 as SVGEGT. CDR3 length equals 14 residues. The chain's CDR3 is CASKAGTVSYEQYF. The CDR3 DNA reads TGTGCCAGCAAGGCCGGGACAGTCTCCTACGAGCAGTACTTC.

The rearrangement uses TRBV11-2 and TRBJ2-1; 8 nucleotides align to TRBD2. CDR1 is SGHAT, CDR2 FQNNGV, per germline. V trimming: 4 bases; J trimming: 9 bases; junction bases outside the gene matches: 5. The CDR3 loop spans 13 amino acids. The CDR3 DNA is TGTGCCAGCAGCTCGACTAGCGTCAGTGAGCAGTTCTTC. Amino acids: CASSSTSVSEQFF.

This clonotype was picked up a small number of times. V gene TRBV19 combines with J gene TRBJ2-1; TRBD1 matches at 8 bases. This CDR3 has 16 residues. Unmatched junction bases numbered 12, after V lost 10 bases and J lost 1 base. From germline, CDR1 is LNHDA and CDR2 SQIVND (reference sequence). The CDR3 loop reads CATISPRGRSYNEQFF. DNA for the CDR3: TGTGCCACCATCAGCCCCAGGGGGCGATCCTACAATGAGCAGTTCTTC.

This clonotype came up once. This sequence joins TRBV20-1 and TRBJ2-7, with 9 bases lining up with TRBD1. The CDR3 runs to 15 residues. J was trimmed by 1 base and V by 4 bases; bases with no gene match: 8. Germline CDR1 reads DFQATT; CDR2 reads SNEGSKA (reference sequence). The CDR3 region has the DNA TGCAGTGCTACGCCGGACGGGACAGGGTCCTACGAGCAGTACTTC. Translation: CSATPDGTGSYEQYF.